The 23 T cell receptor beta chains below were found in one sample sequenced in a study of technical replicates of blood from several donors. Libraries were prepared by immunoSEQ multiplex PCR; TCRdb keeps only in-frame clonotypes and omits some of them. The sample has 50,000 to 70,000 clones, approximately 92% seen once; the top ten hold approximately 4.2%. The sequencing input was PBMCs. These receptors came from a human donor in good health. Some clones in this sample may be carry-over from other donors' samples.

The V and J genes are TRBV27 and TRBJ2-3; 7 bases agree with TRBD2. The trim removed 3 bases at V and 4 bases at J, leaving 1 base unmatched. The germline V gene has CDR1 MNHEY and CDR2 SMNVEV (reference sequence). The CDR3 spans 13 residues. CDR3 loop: CASSFAGADTQYF. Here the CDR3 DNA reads TGTGCCAGCAGTTTCGCGGGAGCAGATACGCAGTATTTT.

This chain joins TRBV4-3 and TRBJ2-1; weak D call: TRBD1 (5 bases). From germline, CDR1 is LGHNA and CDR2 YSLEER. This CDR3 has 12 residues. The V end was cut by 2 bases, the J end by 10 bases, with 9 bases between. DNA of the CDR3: TGCGCCAGCAGCCAAACAGGTTTCGAGCAGTTCTTC. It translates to CASSQTGFEQFF.

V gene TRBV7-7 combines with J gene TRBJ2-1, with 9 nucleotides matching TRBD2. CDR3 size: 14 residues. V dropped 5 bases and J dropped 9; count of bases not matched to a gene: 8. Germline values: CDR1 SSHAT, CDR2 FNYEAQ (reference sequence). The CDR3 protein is CASSPLAGVGEQFF. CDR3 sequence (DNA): TGTGCCAGCAGCCCCTTAGCGGGAGTCGGTGAGCAGTTCTTC.

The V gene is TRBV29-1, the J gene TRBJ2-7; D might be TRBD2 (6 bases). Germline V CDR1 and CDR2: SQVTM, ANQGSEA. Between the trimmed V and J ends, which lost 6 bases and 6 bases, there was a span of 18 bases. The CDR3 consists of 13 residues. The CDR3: CSVEGPTRSEQYF. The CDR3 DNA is TGCAGCGTCGAGGGCCCGACTAGGTCCGAGCAGTACTTC.

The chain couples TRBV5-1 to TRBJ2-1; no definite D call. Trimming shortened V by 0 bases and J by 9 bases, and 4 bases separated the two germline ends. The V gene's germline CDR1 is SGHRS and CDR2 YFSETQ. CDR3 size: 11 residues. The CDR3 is CASSLAVEQFF. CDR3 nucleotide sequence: TGCGCCAGCAGCTTGGCGGTTGAGCAGTTCTTC.

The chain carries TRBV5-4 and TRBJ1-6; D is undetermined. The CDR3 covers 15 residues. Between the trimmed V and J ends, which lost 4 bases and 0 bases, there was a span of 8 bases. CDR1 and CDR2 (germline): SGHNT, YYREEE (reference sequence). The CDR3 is CASSPRPSYNSPLHF. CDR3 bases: TGTGCCAGCAGCCCCAGGCCCTCCTATAATTCACCCCTCCACTTT.

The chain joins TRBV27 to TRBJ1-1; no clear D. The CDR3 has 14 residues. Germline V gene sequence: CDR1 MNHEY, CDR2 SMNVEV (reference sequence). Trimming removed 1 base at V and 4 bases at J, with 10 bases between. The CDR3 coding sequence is TGTGCCAGCAGTTTATATGCTATCGGCACTGAAGCTTTCTTT. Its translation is CASSLYAIGTEAFF.

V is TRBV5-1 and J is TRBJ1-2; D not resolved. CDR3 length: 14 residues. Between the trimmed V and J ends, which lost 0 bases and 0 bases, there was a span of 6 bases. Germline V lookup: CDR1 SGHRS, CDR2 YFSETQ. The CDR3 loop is CASSLDSSNYGYTF. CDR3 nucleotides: TGCGCCAGCAGCTTGGACAGTTCTAACTATGGCTACACCTTC. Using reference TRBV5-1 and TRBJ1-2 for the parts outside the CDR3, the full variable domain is KAGVTQTPRYLIKTRGQQVTLSCSPISGHRSVSWYQQTPGQGLQFLFEYFSETQRNKGNFPGRFSGRQFSNSRSEMNVSTLELGDSALYLCASSLDSSNYGYTFGSGTRLTVV.

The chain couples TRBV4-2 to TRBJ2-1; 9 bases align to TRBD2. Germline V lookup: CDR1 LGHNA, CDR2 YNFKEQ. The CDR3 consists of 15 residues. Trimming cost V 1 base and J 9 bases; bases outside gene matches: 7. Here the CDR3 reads CASSQVAAGGREQFF. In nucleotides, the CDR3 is TGTGCCAGCAGCCAAGTGGCAGCGGGGGGCCGTGAGCAGTTCTTC.

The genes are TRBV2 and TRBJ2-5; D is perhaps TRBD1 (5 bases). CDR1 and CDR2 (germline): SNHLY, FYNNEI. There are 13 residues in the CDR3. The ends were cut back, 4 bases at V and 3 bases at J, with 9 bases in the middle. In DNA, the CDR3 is TGTGCCAGCAGTGTGGACAAAGAAGAGACCCAGTACTTC. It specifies CASSVDKEETQYF. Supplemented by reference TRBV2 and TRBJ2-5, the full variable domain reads EPEVTQTPSHQVTQMGQEVILRCVPISNHLYFYWYRQILGQKVEFLVSFYNNEISEKSEIFDDQFSVERPDGSNFTLKIRSTKLEDSAMYFCASSVDKEETQYFGPGTRLLVL.

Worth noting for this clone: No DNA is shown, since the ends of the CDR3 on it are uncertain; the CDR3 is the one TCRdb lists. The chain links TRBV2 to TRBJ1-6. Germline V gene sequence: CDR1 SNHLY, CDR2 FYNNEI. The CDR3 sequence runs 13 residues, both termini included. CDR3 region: CASSSSGNSPLHF.

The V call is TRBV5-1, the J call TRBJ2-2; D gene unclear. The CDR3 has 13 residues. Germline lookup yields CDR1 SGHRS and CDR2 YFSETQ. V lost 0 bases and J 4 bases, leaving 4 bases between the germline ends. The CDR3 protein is CASSLVLTGELFF. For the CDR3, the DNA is TGCGCCAGCAGCTTGGTTCTCACCGGGGAGCTGTTTTTT.

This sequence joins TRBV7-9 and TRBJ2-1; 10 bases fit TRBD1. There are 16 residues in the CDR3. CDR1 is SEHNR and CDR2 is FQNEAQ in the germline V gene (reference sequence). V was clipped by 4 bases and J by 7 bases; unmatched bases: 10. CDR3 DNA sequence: TGTGCCAGCAGCTCCGCCCGGACAGGGGGGTTAAATGAGCAGTTCTTC. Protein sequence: CASSSARTGGLNEQFF. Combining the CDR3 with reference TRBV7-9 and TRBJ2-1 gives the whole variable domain DTGVSQNPRHKITKRGQNVTFRCDPISEHNRLYWYRQTLGQGPEFLTYFQNEAQLEKSRLLSDRFSAERPKGSFSTLEIQRTEQGDSAMYLCASSSARTGGLNEQFFGPGTRLTVL.

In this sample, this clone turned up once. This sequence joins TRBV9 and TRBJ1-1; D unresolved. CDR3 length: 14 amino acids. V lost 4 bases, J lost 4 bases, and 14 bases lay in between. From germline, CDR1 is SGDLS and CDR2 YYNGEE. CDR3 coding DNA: TGTGCCAGCAGCCCTCAGGTGGGTAGCACTGAAGCTTTCTTT. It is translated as CASSPQVGSTEAFF.

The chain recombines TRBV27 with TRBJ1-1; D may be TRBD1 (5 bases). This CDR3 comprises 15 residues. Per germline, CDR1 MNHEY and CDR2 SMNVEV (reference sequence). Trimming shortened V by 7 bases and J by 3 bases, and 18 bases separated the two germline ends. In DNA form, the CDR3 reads TGTGCCAGCACGCCGGGGGAGCGGGTTGACACTGAAGCTTTCTTT. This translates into CASTPGERVDTEAFF.

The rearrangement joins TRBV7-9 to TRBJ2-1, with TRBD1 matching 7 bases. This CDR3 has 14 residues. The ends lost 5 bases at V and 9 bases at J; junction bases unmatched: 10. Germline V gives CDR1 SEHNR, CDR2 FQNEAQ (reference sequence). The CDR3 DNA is TGTGCCAGCAGCCCTACAGGGGTTTTGAGTGAGCAGTTCTTC. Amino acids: CASSPTGVLSEQFF.

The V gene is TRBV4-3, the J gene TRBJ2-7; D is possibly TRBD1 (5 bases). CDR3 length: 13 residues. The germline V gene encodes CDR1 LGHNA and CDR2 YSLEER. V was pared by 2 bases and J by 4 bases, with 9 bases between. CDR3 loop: CASSQFTGYEQYF. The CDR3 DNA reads TGCGCCAGCAGCCAATTCACAGGATACGAGCAGTACTTC.

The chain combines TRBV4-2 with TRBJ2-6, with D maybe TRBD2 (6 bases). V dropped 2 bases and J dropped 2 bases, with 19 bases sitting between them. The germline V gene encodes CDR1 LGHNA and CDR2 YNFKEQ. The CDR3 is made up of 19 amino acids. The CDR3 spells CASSQRAPTGGAGANVLTF. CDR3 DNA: TGTGCCAGCAGCCAAAGGGCACCCACGGGCGGGGCTGGGGCCAACGTCCTGACTTTC.

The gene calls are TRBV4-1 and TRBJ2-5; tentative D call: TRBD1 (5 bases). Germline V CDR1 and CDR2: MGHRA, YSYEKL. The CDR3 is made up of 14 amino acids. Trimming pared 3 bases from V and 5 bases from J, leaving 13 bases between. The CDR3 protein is CASSHLGWGETQYF. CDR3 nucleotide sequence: TGCGCCAGCAGCCACCTAGGGTGGGGCGAGACCCAGTACTTC.

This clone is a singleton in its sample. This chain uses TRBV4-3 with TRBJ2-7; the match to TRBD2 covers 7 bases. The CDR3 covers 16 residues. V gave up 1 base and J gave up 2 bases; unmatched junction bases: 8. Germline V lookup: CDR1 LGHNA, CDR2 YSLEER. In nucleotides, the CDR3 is TGCGCCAGCAGCCAAGGAATGAGCGGGACGGCCTACGAGCAGTACTTC. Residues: CASSQGMSGTAYEQYF.

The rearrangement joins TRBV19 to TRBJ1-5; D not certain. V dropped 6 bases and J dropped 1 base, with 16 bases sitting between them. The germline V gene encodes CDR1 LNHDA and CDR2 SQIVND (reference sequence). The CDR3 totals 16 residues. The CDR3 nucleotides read TGTGCCAGTAGCTTTAACGGGAGAAGGAGCAATCAGCCCCAGCATTTT. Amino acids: CASSFNGRRSNQPQHF.

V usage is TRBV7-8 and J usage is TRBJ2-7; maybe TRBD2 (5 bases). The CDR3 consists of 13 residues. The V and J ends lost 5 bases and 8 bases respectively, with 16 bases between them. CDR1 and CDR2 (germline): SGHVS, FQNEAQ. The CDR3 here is CASSPLAGGKQYF. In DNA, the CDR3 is TGTGCCAGCAGCCCTCTTGCGGGTGGCAAGCAGTACTTC.

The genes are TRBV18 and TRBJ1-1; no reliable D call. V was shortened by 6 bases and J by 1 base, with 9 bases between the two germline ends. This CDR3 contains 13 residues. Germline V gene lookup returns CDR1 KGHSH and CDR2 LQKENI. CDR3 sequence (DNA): TGTGCCAGCTCCCCCATGGCGAACACTGAAGCTTTCTTT. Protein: CASSPMANTEAFF.